This T cell receptor beta chain was sequenced for a study of cytomegalovirus exposure and HLA in healthy donors. Concerning this clone: The antigen remains unidentified.

General study results and limits: Subsequent analysis found a tendency for first-cohort TCR clusters to co-occur within the 120 or so validation repertoires.

Clones were sequenced by immunoSEQ multiplex PCR, and TCRdb holds only the in-frame ones, with some missing. The sample lists more than 55,000 clones, roughly 90% occurring once. The receptor was derived from a young woman in good health and CMV-seronegative. The sample consisted of PBMCs.

CDR3: CASSTPRGSNEQFF. The CDR3 region has the DNA TGTGCCAGCAGCACCCCCCGTGGCTCCAATGAGCAGTTCTTC. The rearrangement joins TRBV11-2 to TRBJ2-1; unclear D gene. The CDR3 is 14 residues long. V lost 5 bases and J lost 6, with 14 bases in between. The V gene's germline CDR1 is SGHAT and CDR2 FQNNGV.